This TCR beta chain was observed in a study of CD8+ T cells in alopecia areata. The CDR3 is 14 residues long. CDR1 is GTSNPN, CDR2 SVGIG, per germline (reference sequence). Isolated RNA was reverse transcribed into cDNA used as the sequencing template. TCRdb's table, derived via immunoSEQ multiplex PCR, lists solely in-frame clones and lacks some. The table has over 200,000 clones, less than 65% seen once. Treatment noted: oral pan-JAK inhibitor, 5-10 mg twice daily. Sequencing was performed on CD4+ T cells sorted from blood, taken at week 4, from a patient treated with tofacitinib. The sequence was obtained from a human donor with alopecia areata. The V call is TRBV30, the J call TRBJ2-5, with 7 bases that match TRBD1. TRBJ2-7 explains the end of the DNA better; the J call may be wrong. The CDR3 nucleotides read TGTGCCTGGAGTCGGCAGGGGGTCTACTACGAGCAGTACTTC. It codes for CAWSRQGVYYEQYF.